The rows below give T cell receptor beta chains drawn from one sample of a study of cytomegalovirus exposure and HLA in healthy donors. Clones were read by immunoSEQ multiplex PCR, and TCRdb kept only the in-frame ones, dropping some. The sample lists around 130,000 clones, about three quarters occurring once. Source material: PBMCs. These TCRs come from a human donor in good health. CDR3s include the opening cysteine and the closing phenylalanine or tryptophan. Fields, in order: clone size, V gene, D gene, J gene, CDR3 DNA, CDR3 protein. D genes are given only for firm matches. Size values are once, few and many counts, or a class for expanded clones, and some rows have none.

size: NA
V: TRBV18
D: NA
J: TRBJ2-3
DNA: TGTGCCAGCTCTCCCAGGGGCTTGGATACGCAGTATTTT
CDR3: CASSPRGLDTQYF

size: NA
V: TRBV7-6
D: NA
J: TRBJ1-1
DNA: TGTGCCAGCAGCTTGGGCAGAAACACTGAAGCTTTCTTT
CDR3: CASSLGRNTEAFF

size: NA
V: TRBV6-1
D: TRBD1
J: TRBJ2-7
DNA: TGTGCCAGCAGCCCAGGACAGGGCTATTACGAGCAGTACTTC
CDR3: CASSPGQGYYEQYF

size: once
V: TRBV5-1
D: TRBD1
J: TRBJ1-3
DNA: TGCGCCAGCAGCTTGGGACAGGGCGAGGCTGGAAACACCATATATTTT
CDR3: CASSLGQGEAGNTIYF

size: NA
V: TRBV5-1
D: NA
J: TRBJ2-7
DNA: TGCGCCAGCAGCTTAGGGGTGGCCGAGCAGTACTTC
CDR3: CASSLGVAEQYF

size: NA
V: TRBV7-9
D: TRBD1
J: TRBJ1-2
DNA: TGTGCCAGCAGCTTACCTTCGTCGGGACAGGGCCGGGACTATGGCTACACCTTC
CDR3: CASSLPSSGQGRDYGYTF

size: NA
V: TRBV7-3
D: TRBD1
J: TRBJ2-2
DNA: TGTGCCAGCAGCCTACCGGGACAGGGGGGCACCGGGGAGCTGTTTTTT
CDR3: CASSLPGQGGTGELFF

size: NA
V: TRBV4-2
D: TRBD2
J: TRBJ2-3
DNA: TGTGCCAGCAGCCAAGCCGAGGGACTAGCGGAAGATACGCAGTATTTT
CDR3: CASSQAEGLAEDTQYF

size: NA
V: TRBV27
D: TRBD1
J: TRBJ1-2
DNA: TGTGCCAGCGGCCCCCGGACAGGGGACCATGGCTACACCTTC
CDR3: CASGPRTGDHGYTF

size: NA
V: TRBV6-5
D: TRBD1
J: TRBJ2-3
DNA: TGTGCCAGCCGACAGGGGGTAACAGATACGCAGTATTTT
CDR3: CASRQGVTDTQYF

size: NA
V: TRBV6-6
D: TRBD1
J: TRBJ1-5
DNA: TGTGCCAGCAGTTCCTCCGGACAGGCCGTCAATCAGCCCCAGCATTTT
CDR3: CASSSSGQAVNQPQHF

size: NA
V: TRBV10-3
D: NA
J: TRBJ1-6
DNA: TGTGCCATCAGTGATCCGGGGGTTTCACCCCTCCACTTT
CDR3: CAISDPGVSPLHF

size: NA
V: TRBV10-3
D: NA
J: TRBJ2-4
DNA: TGTGCCATCAGTGAGTTATATACAGGGATAGCCAAAAACATTCAGTACTTC
CDR3: CAISELYTGIAKNIQYF

size: NA
V: TRBV5-1
D: TRBD1
J: TRBJ1-4
DNA: TGCGCCAGCAGCCCCACAGGGGAAGGTGAAAAACTGTTTTTT
CDR3: CASSPTGEGEKLFF

size: NA
V: TRBV4-1
D: TRBD2
J: TRBJ2-5
DNA: TGCGCCAGCAGCCAAGGACTAGCGGTGACCCAAGAGACCCAGTACTTC
CDR3: CASSQGLAVTQETQYF

size: NA
V: TRBV7-6
D: TRBD1
J: TRBJ1-1
DNA: TGTGCCAGCAGCCCGGACAGGCCGAACATTAACACTGAAGCTTTCTTT
CDR3: CASSPDRPNINTEAFF

size: NA
V: TRBV18
D: NA
J: TRBJ2-3
DNA: TGTGCCAGCTCACCAGGGGCCAGCACAGATACGCAGTATTTT
CDR3: CASSPGASTDTQYF

size: NA
V: TRBV19
D: TRBD1
J: TRBJ2-3
DNA: TGTGCCAGTAGTGTAGGACAGGGACTCTGGAGGACGCAGTATTTT
CDR3: CASSVGQGLWRTQYF

size: NA
V: TRBV19
D: NA
J: TRBJ1-5
DNA: TGTGCCAGTAGTAAGGAGGACCGGTATCAGCCCCAGCATTTT
CDR3: CASSKEDRYQPQHF

size: NA
V: TRBV4-1
D: NA
J: TRBJ2-3
DNA: TGCGCCAGCAGCCAAGAAAAAATTTTTATAACGCAGTATTTT
CDR3: CASSQEKIFITQYF

size: NA
V: TRBV2
D: NA
J: TRBJ2-7
DNA: TGTGCCAGCGGTCGTCTCGTGCGTCACGAGCAGTACTTC
CDR3: CASGRLVRHEQYF

size: NA
V: TRBV25-1
D: NA
J: TRBJ1-6
DNA: TGTGCTAGCAGTGAATTTCAGGGGACGAATTCACCCCTCCACTTT
CDR3: CASSEFQGTNSPLHF

size: NA
V: TRBV7-2
D: NA
J: TRBJ2-1
DNA: TGTGCCAGCAGCCCAATGGGGACAAAGTACAATGAGCAGTTCTTC
CDR3: CASSPMGTKYNEQFF

size: NA
V: TRBV9
D: TRBD1
J: TRBJ1-1
DNA: TGTGCCAGCAGCGACGGGACAAAGGACAGGGTCACTGAAGCTTTCTTT
CDR3: CASSDGTKDRVTEAFF

size: NA
V: TRBV2
D: NA
J: TRBJ1-2
DNA: TGTGCCAGCGGCTCACAATTAGGGGTCAACTATGGCTACACCTTC
CDR3: CASGSQLGVNYGYTF

size: NA
V: TRBV19
D: TRBD1
J: TRBJ1-4
DNA: TGTGCCAGTAGCCGTGGGACAGGGGCCACTAATGAAAAACTGTTTTTT
CDR3: CASSRGTGATNEKLFF

size: NA
V: TRBV6-5
D: NA
J: TRBJ1-1
DNA: TGTGCCAGCAGTTACGGCTCGAACACTGAAGCTTTCTTT
CDR3: CASSYGSNTEAFF

size: NA
V: TRBV12-5
D: TRBD1
J: TRBJ1-1
DNA: TGTGCAAGTCAAGGGGGCCCTATGAACACTGAAGCTTTCTTT
CDR3: CASQGGPMNTEAFF

size: NA
V: TRBV2
D: NA
J: TRBJ1-5
DNA: TGTGCCAGCAGCGAGGATCGGGGTATCGGTCAGCTCCAGCATTTT
CDR3: CASSEDRGIGQLQHF

size: NA
V: TRBV5-1
D: NA
J: TRBJ1-1
DNA: TGTGCCAGCAGCTTTCAGGAGAACACTGAAGCTTTCTTT
CDR3: CASSFQENTEAFF

size: NA
V: TRBV27
D: TRBD1
J: TRBJ1-2
DNA: TGTGCCAGCAGTTTATGGGGGACAGCTCTTAATGGCGGCTACACCTTC
CDR3: CASSLWGTALNGGYTF

size: NA
V: TRBV13
D: NA
J: TRBJ2-7
DNA: TGTGCCAGCAGCATAAGTCCGATCAACCCCTACGAGCAGTACTTC
CDR3: CASSISPINPYEQYF